Each of the 18 T cell receptor beta chains below was sequenced from the same sample in a study of early T cells in non-severe SARS-CoV-2 infection. From the 5' RACE reads, TCRdb called clonotypes with MiXCR, one entry per CDR3 protein. The repertoire consists of over 50,000 distinct CDR3 sequences, with just over 8% occurring once and the leading ten covering 9.4%. The sequenced sample consisted of whole blood. The origin of the receptors is an adult who was a healthcare worker with PCR-confirmed SARS-CoV-2 infection or an uninfected control (not recorded which).

This chain joins TRBV24-1 and TRBJ2-2; tentatively, D is TRBD1 (6 bases). The CDR3 covers 14 residues. Between the trimmed V and J ends, which lost 3 bases and 6 bases, there was a span of 10 bases. The germline V gene has CDR1 KGHDR and CDR2 SFDVKD. This CDR3 is CATSDRGQSGELFF. The CDR3 DNA reads TGTGCCACCAGTGATCGCGGACAGTCCGGGGAGCTGTTTTTT.

This clonotype occurred many times. The gene calls are TRBV18 and TRBJ2-3, with D possibly being TRBD2 (6 bases). Per germline, CDR1 KGHSH and CDR2 LQKENI. The V and J ends lost 6 bases and 0 bases respectively, with 13 bases between them. The CDR3 has 15 amino acids. The CDR3 is CASSSTGTSTDTQYF. As DNA, the CDR3 is TGTGCCAGCTCGTCGACTGGGACTAGCACAGATACGCAGTATTTT.

This clonotype was recorded at least ten times. The chain joins TRBV7-9 to TRBJ2-1; D could derive from TRBD1 or TRBD2 (5 bases each). CDR3 size: 14 residues. V was trimmed by 4 bases and J by 9 bases, leaving 16 bases between them. Germline V CDR1 and CDR2: SEHNR, FQNEAQ (reference sequence). CDR3 loop: CASSSSERGTEQFF. The DNA of the CDR3 is TGTGCCAGCAGCTCGTCCGAGAGGGGTACTGAGCAGTTCTTC.

Only a few counts were recorded for this clonotype. The chain employs TRBV28 and TRBJ2-6; no reliable D call. The CDR3 sequence is 15 residues long. V was shortened by 6 bases and J by 0 bases, with 9 bases between the two germline ends. Germline lookup yields CDR1 MDHEN and CDR2 SYDVKM. The CDR3 here is CASSPRTSGANVLTF. In DNA, the CDR3 is TGTGCCAGCAGCCCCAGAACCTCTGGGGCCAACGTCCTGACTTTC.

At least ten counts were recorded for this clonotype. CDR3 DNA sequence: TGTGCCAGCTCACCCTTGGACAGGCCAGCTGGGTACGAGCAGTACTTC. Translation: CASSPLDRPAGYEQYF. The chain is built from TRBV18 and TRBJ2-7, with TRBD1 identical over 7 bases. Germline values: CDR1 KGHSH, CDR2 LQKENI. This CDR3 comprises 16 residues. The V segment lost 3 bases and the J segment 4 bases; nucleotides outside the gene matches: 12.

This clonotype has ten or more counts. V gene TRBV2 combines with J gene TRBJ2-5; 11 bases agree with TRBD2. CDR3 length: 17 residues. Trimming removed 4 bases from V and 2 bases from J; junction bases left unmatched: 9. From germline, CDR1 is SNHLY and CDR2 FYNNEI. CDR3: CASSVRGLAALQETQYF. The CDR3 nucleotides are TGTGCCAGCAGTGTCCGGGGACTAGCGGCCTTACAAGAGACCCAGTACTTC.

This clonotype was counted at least ten times. The chain is built from TRBV27 and TRBJ2-7; D unclear. Trimming shortened V by 6 bases and J by 0 bases, and 12 bases separated the two germline ends. The length of the CDR3 is 14 residues. Germline V gene sequence: CDR1 MNHEY, CDR2 SMNVEV (reference sequence). DNA for the CDR3: TGTGCCAGCAGCCGCGGCGGAAGCTCCTACGAGCAGTACTTC. Translating it yields CASSRGGSSYEQYF.

This sequence joins TRBV3-1 and TRBJ2-5; 7 nucleotides agree with TRBD2. This CDR3 is built from 14 residues. J gave up 2 bases and V 5 bases, and 5 bases lay outside the gene matches. In germline, CDR1 is LGHDT, CDR2 YNNKEL (reference sequence). DNA of the CDR3: TGTGCCAGCAGCGGGAGGGTTTTTCAAGAGACCCAGTACTTC. Translation: CASSGRVFQETQYF.

This clonotype appeared a few times. The chain combines TRBV7-9 with TRBJ1-6; D not certain. V was trimmed by 5 bases and J by 2 bases, leaving 13 bases between them. This CDR3 region has 16 residues. Germline-derived CDR1 and CDR2 are SEHNR and FQNEAQ (reference sequence). The CDR3 region has the DNA TGTGCCAGCAGCCCGGTGGGTAGGGCCTATAATTCACCCCTCCACTTT. Its translation: CASSPVGRAYNSPLHF.

As DNA, the CDR3 is TGCGCCAGCAGCTTGGGGCCAGCTGACGAGCAGTACTTC. It codes for CASSLGPADEQYF. This chain links TRBV5-1 with TRBJ2-7; unclear D gene. Per germline, CDR1 SGHRS and CDR2 YFSETQ. Deletions cut 0 bases from V and 5 bases from J, with 9 bases between. This CDR3 has 13 amino acids.

As DNA, the CDR3 is TGTGCCAGCAGCCAAGTGCGGGTCGGGGAGCTGTTTTTT. It is translated as CASSQVRVGELFF. J is TRBJ2-2 and V is TRBV14; the D gene is possibly TRBD2 (5 bases). Between the trimmed V and J ends, which lost 1 base and 7 bases, there was a span of 7 bases. This CDR3 region has 13 residues. Germline lookup yields CDR1 SGHDN and CDR2 FVKESK. The whole variable domain, filled in from reference TRBV14 and TRBJ2-2, reads EAGVTQFPSHSVIEKGQTVTLRCDPISGHDNLYWYRRVMGKEIKFLLHFVKESKQDESGMPNNRFLAERTGGTYSTLKVQPAELEDSGVYFCASSQVRVGELFFGEGSRLTVL.

The table lists this clonotype with a few counts. The CDR3 DNA sequence: TGCGCCAGCAGCTTGGTGGCAGGGGGAACCGGGGAGCTGTTTTTT. This translates into CASSLVAGGTGELFF. J is TRBJ2-2 and V is TRBV5-1; 7 nucleotides agree with TRBD1. Per the germline V gene, CDR1 is SGHRS and CDR2 is YFSETQ. The CDR3 consists of 15 residues. V shed 0 bases, J shed 5 bases, and the junction held 4 bases outside the gene matches.

This clonotype was counted ten times or more. V usage is TRBV6-5 and J usage is TRBJ1-1; TRBD1 aligns across 10 bases. The CDR3 contains 17 residues. With 6 bases clipped from V and 4 bases from J, the junction kept 14 bases outside the gene matches. Germline V CDR1 and CDR2: MNHEY, SVGAGI. The CDR3 reads CASRSHRTGGRGTEAFF. CDR3 bases: TGTGCCAGCAGAAGCCACCGGACAGGGGGAAGGGGCACTGAAGCTTTCTTT.

The table lists this clonotype with many counts. The V call is TRBV29-1, the J call TRBJ2-7, with TRBD1 matching over 7 bases. With 6 bases clipped from V and 7 bases from J, the junction kept 12 bases outside the gene matches. CDR1 and CDR2 from the germline V gene are SQVTM and ANQGSEA. CDR3 length: 13 amino acids. This CDR3 is CSVQDDRDSEQYF. CDR3 DNA sequence: TGCAGCGTCCAAGACGACCGGGACAGTGAGCAGTACTTC.

This chain uses TRBV7-9 with TRBJ1-4; possibly TRBD1 for D (6 bases). In germline, CDR1 is SEHNR, CDR2 FQNEAQ (reference sequence). V dropped 5 bases and J dropped 4 bases, with 11 bases sitting between them. The CDR3 consists of 14 residues. Here the CDR3 reads CASSRTAGNEKLFF. The CDR3 DNA reads TGTGCCAGCAGCCGGACAGCGGGTAATGAAAAACTGTTTTTT.

This clonotype turned up a few times. The rearrangement joins TRBV10-3 to TRBJ2-1; D remains unclear. This CDR3 comprises 14 residues. CDR1 is ENHRY and CDR2 is SYGVKD in the germline V gene. Trimming pared 2 bases from V and 0 bases from J, leaving 5 bases between. This CDR3 reads CAISEGRSYNEQFF. The CDR3 region has the DNA TGTGCCATCAGTGAGGGACGCTCCTACAATGAGCAGTTCTTC.

This clonotype has only a few counts. The chain recombines TRBV21-1 with TRBJ1-1; TRBD1, the table's D call, was not compared with the DNA. TRBV21-1 is recorded as a pseudogene. The CDR3 runs 15 residues. The CDR3 bases are TGTGCCAGCAGCAAAAAAATCGAGGGGGGCACTGAAGCTTTCTTT. Its protein is CASSKKIEGGTEAFF.

This clonotype was picked up a small number of times. This chain joins TRBV7-6 and TRBJ2-7; D may be TRBD2 (6 bases). CDR3 length equals 17 residues. Germline loops: CDR1 SGHVS, CDR2 FNYEAQ. The V end was cut by 0 bases, the J end by 2 bases, with 17 bases between. CDR3 region: CASSLAAGTGATYEQYF. Here the CDR3 DNA reads TGTGCCAGCAGCTTAGCGGCGGGGACGGGCGCCACCTACGAGCAGTACTTC.